The present T cell receptor beta chain was sequenced within a study of T cell repertoires in cytomegalovirus infection. The overall study: Based on public TCR beta signatures, there were indications of CMV infection and of a matching HLA type.

TCRdb itself ran the reads through MiXCR, one entry per CDR3 protein. The profile covers about 140,000 distinct CDR3 sequences, with roughly 6% appearing a single time and approximately 18% taken by the ten largest. Trimming left V 4 bases short and J 0 bases short, with 9 bases between. Germline CDR1 is SEHNR and CDR2 is FQNEAQ (reference sequence). The CDR3 is made up of 14 amino acids. In this sample, this clonotype turned up many times. This receptor was taken from a human donor in good health (CMV status not recorded). Some clones in this sample may be carry-over from other donors' samples. The V gene is TRBV7-9, the J gene TRBJ2-5, with TRBD1 as a possible D gene (5 bases). What was sequenced was PBMCs. CDR3 protein: CASSSQGYQETQYF. DNA for the CDR3: TGTGCCAGCAGCTCCCAGGGTTACCAAGAGACCCAGTACTTC.